This TCR beta chain was obtained from a study of CD8 T cells in Susac syndrome. Study-wide results and limits: By the study's own acknowledgment, its TCR sequencing and HLA analysis included relatively few individuals.

This CDR3 has 15 amino acids. CDR1 is LNHDA and CDR2 is SQIVND in the germline V gene (reference sequence). The trim removed 5 bases at V and 8 bases at J, leaving 5 bases unmatched. Random hexamers were used to reverse transcribe the RNA input (about 0.45 to 1 ug). Amplification of TCR beta CDR3 spanned 54 Vbeta and 13 Jbeta via immunoSEQ multiplex PCR. TCRdb reprocessed the immunoSEQ multiplex PCR reads with MiXCR, giving one entry per CDR3 protein. The sample holds some 170,000 distinct CDR3 sequences, about 94% seen once. In blood CD8+ and CD4+ T cells, TCR beta underwent sequencing. The CD8+ and CD4+ T cells were isolated magnetically using a negative isolation approach, whereas the TEMRA cells were enriched by FACS. As regards this clonotype: Its antigen is unknown.

This chain uses TRBV19 with TRBJ2-1; 14 bases map to TRBD2. The sequence derives from a human donor in good health. The sample comprised CD4+ T cells from PBMCs. CDR3 in amino acids: CASSAGLAGVDEQFF. CDR3 sequence (DNA): TGTGCCAGTAGTGCGGGACTAGCGGGAGTGGATGAGCAGTTCTTC.